This T cell receptor beta chain was identified in a study of pediatric ulcerative colitis (dated by TCRdb to between 2017 and 2020). About the study as a whole: Among the ulcerative colitis patients, about seven had pancolitis and two had left-sided colitis, and histology in every patient was consistent with ulcerative colitis. Some 10 newly diagnosed, treatment-naive pediatric ulcerative colitis patients and a few non-IBD control children each provided paired blood and rectal samples. The Pediatric Ulcerative Colitis Activity Index classified a couple of patients as having mild disease, several as having moderate disease and three as having acute severe colitis. Summary of the overall study and its limitations: Repertoires were derived from total lymphocyte DNA, so rare subsets such as regulatory T cells may have patterns not reflected. Blood-derived T cells may have been included in the rectal pinch biopsies, particularly in patients with overt colitis. A couple of rectal CDR3 clonotypes were found in every ulcerative colitis patient but in no control. Significantly higher autologous blood-rectal clonal overlap was found in ulcerative colitis patients than in controls, which suggested increased T cell trafficking to inflamed tissue. For technical reasons, the blood samples of a couple of patients yielded substantially fewer templates, so those samples were excluded from the blood-rectal overlap analysis. With only a few individuals, the healthy control group was small. Controls, mild-moderate and acute severe colitis patients were separated by rectal repertoire features, and reduced rectal diversity due to clonal expansions was observed in acute severe colitis.

Rearranged CDR3 beta regions were amplified from genomic DNA with multiplex V and J primers using the immunoSEQ TRB Survey service. To keep depth equal across samples, survey-level sequencing depth of up to 500,000 reads per sample was applied. The libraries were purified, combined into pools and sequenced with Illumina technology. The authors processed their data as follows. Productive clonality, sample overlap, pairwise scatters, CDR3 beta length, V/D/J gene usage and productiveness were assessed with immunoSEQ online tools. Calculated diversity was defined as the number of unique rearrangements divided by total templates times 100, and Shannon and Simpson indices were additionally computed. Z-score normalized data were analyzed by principal component analysis with the R prcomp function and the ggbiplot package. Morisita's index was used to quantify blood-rectal clonal overlap within each subject. Sourced from immuneACCESS, this table was stored by TCRdb with only in-frame sequences that have V and J called. A share of the clones is absent; for the studies checked, an unresolved V gene accounts for under half, and the remainder has no known explanation. V and J calls and clone size are those listed in that table; D and trimming were worked out from the DNA. The sample includes some 43,000 clones, with 60% to 85% observed a single time. The biggest ten clones account for more than 3.5% of the sample.

As concerns this clone: This clone's antigen is unknown. Within one base of it there is no much larger clone, and no base qualities were kept.

During colonoscopy, one to two pinch biopsies were obtained from the rectum for research. Ulcerative colitis patients had received no immunosuppressive medication before the diagnostic colonoscopy. Before DNA isolation, rectal biopsies were subjected to proteinase K digestion. The Wizard kit (Promega) was used to extract genomic DNA from both blood and intestinal samples. According to the germline V gene, CDR1 reads ENHRY and CDR2 reads SYGVKD. The V end loses 1 base and the J end loses 4 bases, and a stretch of 13 bases separates them. Its CDR3 holds 15 amino acids, cysteine through phenylalanine. CDR3 DNA is the only sequence kept; it has 45 bases, read in frame from the first base.

The rearranged segments are TRBV10-3 and TRBJ1-2; D gene: possibly TRBD1, on 6 matching bases. Sequenced: gut tissue. The sequence was collected from a girl aged 10-17 years with moderate ulcerative colitis. The sequenced DNA: TGTGCCATCAGTGAGTATACAGGGCCTACCTATGGCTACACCTTC. Translated, this gives CAISEYTGPTYGYTF.